These 22 T cell receptor beta chains were all obtained from the same sample, sequenced in a study of control samples from healthy donors and cancer patients. The table came from immunoSEQ multiplex PCR; TCRdb's copy has only in-frame clones and leaves some out. The table records 390,000 or so clones, 80% to 95% of them present only once. Sequencing was done on a sample of PBMCs. The receptors were sampled from a man aged 40-50 years with head and neck cancer.

This clone was seen only a few times. Different DNA sequences within this sample yield the same CDR3. The chain has TRBV7-2 and TRBJ2-2, with 15 bases aligning to TRBD2. The junction had 4 bases not matched to a gene; V was cut back by 3 bases and J by 5 bases. Germline values: CDR1 SGHTA, CDR2 FQGNSA. The CDR3 runs 17 residues. The chain's CDR3 is CASSLGLAGGRTGELFF. In nucleotides, the CDR3 is TGTGCCAGCAGCTTGGGACTAGCGGGGGGACGAACCGGGGAGCTGTTTTTT.

The rearrangement joins TRBV6-5 to TRBJ2-3; tentatively, D is TRBD2 (5 bases). Trimming left V 2 bases short and J 5 bases short, with 11 bases between. CDR1 and CDR2 (germline): MNHEY, SVGAGI. The CDR3 extends over 14 amino acids. CDR3 nucleotide sequence: TGTGCCAGCAGTTACGTCCAACGGGGAGATACGCAGTATTTT. Translation: CASSYVQRGDTQYF.

The V and J genes are TRBV19 and TRBJ2-7; 7 nucleotides agree with TRBD2. Germline V lookup: CDR1 LNHDA, CDR2 SQIVND (reference sequence). The CDR3 runs 14 residues. V gave up 7 bases and J gave up 1 base; unmatched junction bases: 7. This CDR3 reads CASKRTRGSYEQYF. In nucleotides, the CDR3 is TGTGCCAGTAAGAGGACTAGGGGATCCTACGAGCAGTACTTC. The whole variable domain, remainder taken from reference TRBV19 and TRBJ2-7, is DGGITQSPKYLFRKEGQNVTLSCEQNLNHDAMYWYRQDPGQGLRLIYYSQIVNDFQKGDIAEGYSVSREKKESFPLTVTSAQKNPTAFYLCASKRTRGSYEQYFGPGTRLTVT.

The chain links TRBV28 to TRBJ2-7; TRBD1 matches at 9 bases. The length of the CDR3 is 14 residues. V was pared by 2 bases and J by 5 bases, with 4 bases of the junction left unmatched. Germline V gives CDR1 MDHEN, CDR2 SYDVKM. CDR3 sequence (DNA): TGTGCCAGCAGTTTAGGGACAGGGTGGGACGAGCAGTACTTC. The encoded protein is CASSLGTGWDEQYF.

The chain joins TRBV29-1 to TRBJ2-3; TRBD2 is a possible D gene (6 bases). CDR1 and CDR2 from the germline V gene are SQVTM and ANQGSEA. V lost 0 bases, J lost 4 bases, and 17 bases lay in between. CDR3 length: 16 residues. The CDR3 nucleotides read TGCAGCGTTGAAGACCTAAAGGGACTGGAGGCAGATACGCAGTATTTT. Its translation is CSVEDLKGLEADTQYF.

V and J are TRBV30 and TRBJ2-7; the match to TRBD1 covers 7 bases. Trimming cost V 2 bases and J 5 bases; bases outside gene matches: 3. Germline lookup yields CDR1 GTSNPN and CDR2 SVGIG (reference sequence). The CDR3 is 12 residues long. CDR3 amino acids: CAWSNRGNEQYF. In nucleotides, the CDR3 is TGTGCCTGGAGTAACAGGGGCAACGAGCAGTACTTC.

The chain combines TRBV19 with TRBJ2-1; 12 bases match TRBD2. The CDR3 consists of 17 residues. CDR1 is LNHDA, CDR2 SQIVND, per germline (reference sequence). The junction had 10 bases not matched to a gene; V was cut back by 7 bases and J by 3 bases. CDR3 sequence reads: CASISSGRGGSYNEQFF. The CDR3, as DNA: TGTGCCAGTATCTCTAGCGGGAGGGGAGGGAGCTACAATGAGCAGTTCTTC.

This clone was detected a few times. The chain recombines TRBV12-3 or TRBV12-4 with TRBJ1-1, with 9 bases identical to TRBD1. CDR3 length: 13 residues. With 6 bases clipped from V and 6 bases from J, the junction kept 5 bases outside the gene matches. DNA for the CDR3: TGTGCCAGCAGGGACAGGGGTGGCTCTGAAGCTTTCTTT. This encodes CASRDRGGSEAFF.

V is TRBV7-3 and J is TRBJ1-2; no firm D call. The CDR3 covers 15 residues. Deletions cut 5 bases from V and 4 bases from J, with 17 bases between. Germline values: CDR1 SGHTA, CDR2 FQGTGA. CDR3 sequence: CASSPSTVRSYGYTF. The CDR3 coding sequence is TGTGCCAGCAGCCCTTCGACGGTCCGCAGCTATGGCTACACCTTC.

This clone occurred once. The chain has TRBV28 and TRBJ2-7; D is possibly TRBD1 or TRBD2 (6 bases each). From germline, CDR1 is MDHEN and CDR2 SYDVKM. This CDR3 is 17 amino acids long. V was trimmed by 7 bases and J by 4 bases, leaving 26 bases between them. CDR3 sequence (DNA): TGTGCCAGCAACTCATTCGGAGGGGGGACTGCCCTGTACGAGCAGTACTTC. Protein sequence: CASNSFGGGTALYEQYF.

The genes are TRBV27 and TRBJ2-3; D may be TRBD1 (6 bases). CDR3 length equals 13 residues. Trimming took 5 bases from V and 4 from J, leaving 10 bases between them. Germline V gene data show CDR1 as MNHEY and CDR2 as SMNVEV (reference sequence). CDR3: CASSITGSDTQYF. The CDR3 DNA follows: TGTGCCAGCAGTATAACAGGGTCAGATACGCAGTATTTT.

The chain employs TRBV3-1 (or the pseudogene TRBV3-2) and TRBJ2-2, with 7 bases that match TRBD2. The CDR3 runs to 15 residues. With 5 bases clipped from V and 3 bases from J, the junction kept 6 bases outside the gene matches. The germline V gene has CDR1 LGHDT and CDR2 YNNKEL (reference sequence). The CDR3 DNA follows: TGTGCCAGCAGCATCGGGACTACCTACACCGGGGAGCTGTTTTTT. Amino acid sequence: CASSIGTTYTGELFF.

This clone was detected only a few times. The gene calls are TRBV29-1 and TRBJ2-1; no firm D call. The V gene lost 0 bases and the J gene lost 9 bases, with 12 bases spanning the gap. The germline CDR1 and CDR2 sequences are SQVTM and ANQGSEA. This CDR3 has 13 amino acids. CDR3 residues: CSVEDPRYPEQFF. The CDR3 DNA reads TGCAGCGTTGAAGATCCGAGGTACCCTGAGCAGTTCTTC.

This sequence joins TRBV6-6 and TRBJ1-2; D is unresolved. CDR3 size: 13 residues. Germline CDR1 and CDR2: MNHNY and SVGAGI (reference sequence). The V gene lost 4 bases and the J gene lost 6 bases, with 12 bases spanning the gap. The CDR3 loop is CASSSSNGDGYTF. CDR3 nucleotide sequence: TGTGCCAGCAGTTCCTCAAACGGGGATGGCTACACCTTC.

The V and J genes are TRBV5-6 and TRBJ1-2; D gene ambiguous. This CDR3 has 13 residues. V was cut by 4 bases and J by 8 bases, with 15 bases left in between. CDR1 is SGHDT, CDR2 YYEEEE, per germline. The DNA for the CDR3 is TGTGCCAGCAGCGCGTCTGCGGTGTTGGGCTACACCTTC. Its translation is CASSASAVLGYTF.

The CDR3 DNA is TGTGCCAGTAGTATAAACAGGCCCTATGAGCAGTTCTTC. Translated, it gives CASSINRPYEQFF. The chain employs TRBV19 and TRBJ2-1; D is possibly TRBD1 (5 bases). V lost 2 bases to trimming and J lost 8 bases, with 10 bases between them. CDR1 LNHDA and CDR2 SQIVND come from the germline V gene (reference sequence). There are 13 residues in the CDR3.

The chain combines TRBV5-1 with TRBJ2-5, with 7 bases identical to TRBD1. The germline V gene has CDR1 SGHRS and CDR2 YFSETQ. The CDR3 consists of 16 residues. Germline trimming cut 4 bases from V and 0 bases from J; bases unmatched to any gene: 9. CDR3 sequence reads: CASSIQTGSYQETQYF. In DNA form, the CDR3 reads TGCGCCAGCAGCATCCAGACAGGGTCCTACCAAGAGACCCAGTACTTC.

The CDR3 nucleotides are TGTGCCAGCAACCCCGGGGGGACAGGGCCGCAGCCCCAGCATTTT. As protein: CASNPGGTGPQPQHF. The chain carries TRBV6-2 or TRBV6-3 and TRBJ1-5; 9 bases agree with TRBD1. The germline V gene encodes CDR1 MNHEY and CDR2 SVGEGT. The CDR3 covers 15 residues. With V trimmed by 7 bases and J by 7 bases, 11 bases remained unmatched.

This clone is a singleton in its sample. The chain carries TRBV7-2 and TRBJ1-2; tentative D call: TRBD1 (5 bases). This CDR3 has 15 amino acids. CDR1 and CDR2 (germline): SGHTA, FQGNSA. The V end lost 3 bases, the J end lost 7 bases, and 18 bases lay between the germline ends. The CDR3 loop is CASSLAAGTSFGYTF. The CDR3 nucleotides are TGTGCCAGCAGCTTGGCAGCGGGGACCTCTTTTGGCTACACCTTC. The full variable domain, rest sourced from reference TRBV7-2 and TRBJ1-2, is GAGVSQSPSNKVTEKGKDVELRCDPISGHTALYWYRQSLGQGLEFLIYFQGNSAPDKSGLPSDRFSAERTGGSVSTLTIQRTQQEDSAVYLCASSLAAGTSFGYTFGSGTRLTVV.

The J gene is TRBJ2-1, the V gene TRBV5-1; 8 bases are a match to TRBD1. Germline CDR1 is SGHRS and CDR2 is YFSETQ. The CDR3 is 15 amino acids. V lost 5 bases to trimming and J lost 3 bases; unmatched junction nucleotides: 7. The CDR3 nucleotides read TGCGCCAGCAGATCGCCCGGGACAGGCTACAATGAGCAGTTCTTC. It encodes CASRSPGTGYNEQFF.

The V and J genes are TRBV19 and TRBJ2-7; possible D gene TRBD1, 6 bases. The V end lost 3 bases, the J end lost 4 bases, and 16 bases lay between the germline ends. Germline CDR1 is LNHDA and CDR2 is SQIVND (reference sequence). The CDR3 totals 15 residues. The DNA for the CDR3 is TGTGCCAGTAGTATGTTTTGGGGGCGCGGATACGAGCAGTACTTC. Translated, it gives CASSMFWGRGYEQYF.

The chain joins TRBV28 to TRBJ1-5, with a weak D call TRBD1 (5 bases). V was shortened by 4 bases and J by 4 bases, with 11 bases between the two germline ends. Germline V gene lookup returns CDR1 MDHEN and CDR2 SYDVKM. The CDR3 runs 14 residues. The CDR3 nucleotides read TGTGCCAGCAGTTCAGGAAAGGGGAATCAGCCCCAGCATTTT. As protein: CASSSGKGNQPQHF. Variable domain in full (rest from reference TRBV28 and TRBJ1-5): DVKVTQSSRYLVKRTGEKVFLECVQDMDHENMFWYRQDPGLGLRLIYFSYDVKMKEKGDIPEGYSVSREKKERFSLILESASTNQTSMYLCASSSGKGNQPQHFGDGTRLSIL.